A selection of T cell receptor beta chains follows, all from one sample in a study of sequential checkpoint blockade in melanoma. Sequenced by immunoSEQ multiplex PCR; TCRdb stores in-frame clones only, minus some. The sample records about 5,000 clones, around 50% being singletons. The material was CD8+ T cells sorted from blood (inferred from file names), obtained from a patient given nivolumab and ipilimumab in sequence. The receptors stem from a human donor with melanoma. Both conserved end residues are part of each CDR3. Each record gives: D gene, clone size, V gene, J gene, CDR3 protein, CDR3 DNA. The D gene is left open where the match is weak. Where a row states a size, it is once, few, many or the class of an expanded clone; other rows omit it.

.	once	TRBV10-2	TRBJ2-7	CASSESYHEQYF	TGCGCCAGCAGTGAGTCCTACCACGAGCAGTACTTC
.	.	TRBV6-1	TRBJ2-2	CAIQQENTGELFF	TGTGCCATTCAACAGGAGAACACCGGGGAGCTGTTTTTT
.	.	TRBV5-6	TRBJ1-2	CANSYRTDGYTF	TGTGCCAACAGCTACAGGACGGATGGCTACACCTTC
.	few	TRBV7-6	TRBJ2-6	CASSSQYSGANVLTF	TGTGCCAGCAGCTCACAATACTCTGGGGCCAACGTCCTGACTTTC
TRBD1	.	TRBV4-2	TRBJ2-5	CASSPGQGAGETQYF	TGTGCCAGCAGCCCGGGACAGGGGGCCGGGGAGACCCAGTACTTC
.	.	TRBV7-9	TRBJ1-2	CASSTGQPRLYGYTF	TGTGCCAGCAGCACAGGACAGCCACGCCTCTACGGCTACACCTTC
.	few	TRBV2	TRBJ1-1	CASSVPGLNTEAFF	TGTGCCAGCAGTGTGCCAGGCTTGAACACTGAAGCTTTCTTT
.	few	TRBV4-1	TRBJ1-2	CASSQEGRQVNYGYTF	TGCGCCAGCAGCCAAGAAGGAAGACAGGTTAACTATGGCTACACCTTC
.	few	TRBV13	TRBJ2-3	CASSFGGGTDTQYF	TGTGCCAGCAGCTTCGGGGGAGGCACAGATACGCAGTATTTT
TRBD2	.	TRBV30	TRBJ2-3	CAWSTPAGGVRDTQYF	TGTGCCTGGAGTACCCCAGCGGGGGGAGTAAGAGATACGCAGTATTTT
TRBD2	.	TRBV9	TRBJ2-7	CASSGGTSGRSEQYF	TGTGCCAGCAGCGGCGGGACTAGCGGAAGGTCCGAGCAGTACTTC
.	.	TRBV27	TRBJ2-3	CASRLGAERTDTQYF	TGTGCCAGCAGACTTGGGGCGGAACGCACAGATACGCAGTATTTT
.	.	TRBV4-3	TRBJ1-1	CASSQDLGRPNTEAFF	TGCGCCAGCAGCCAAGATCTCGGGAGGCCGAACACTGAAGCTTTCTTT
TRBD1	.	TRBV9	TRBJ2-2	CASSAWTGSAGELFF	TGTGCCAGCAGCGCCTGGACAGGGTCGGCCGGGGAGCTGTTTTTT
.	.	TRBV10-3	TRBJ2-7	CAISVMEEGSYEQYF	TGTGCCATCAGTGTAATGGAAGAGGGCTCCTACGAGCAGTACTTC
.	.	TRBV7-2	TRBJ1-4	CASSLAFSYEKLFF	TGTGCCAGCAGCTTAGCGTTCAGTTATGAAAAACTGTTTTTT